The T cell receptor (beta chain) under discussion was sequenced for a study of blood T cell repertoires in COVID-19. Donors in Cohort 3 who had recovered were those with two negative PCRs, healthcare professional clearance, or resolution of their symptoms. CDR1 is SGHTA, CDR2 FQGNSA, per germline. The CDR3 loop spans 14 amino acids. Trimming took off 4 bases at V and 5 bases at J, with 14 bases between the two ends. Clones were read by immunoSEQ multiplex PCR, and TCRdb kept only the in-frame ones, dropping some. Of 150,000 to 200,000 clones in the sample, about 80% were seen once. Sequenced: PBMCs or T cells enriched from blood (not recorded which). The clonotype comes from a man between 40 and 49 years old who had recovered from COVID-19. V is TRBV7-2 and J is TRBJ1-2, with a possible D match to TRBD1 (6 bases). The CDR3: CASSWNREGYGYTF. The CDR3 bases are TGTGCCAGCAGCTGGAACAGGGAGGGTTATGGCTACACCTTC.